This TCR beta chain was obtained from a study of T cell repertoires in aging, cancer and after chemotherapy (dated by TCRdb to about 2019). For the study in its entirety: Six donor age groups were covered, ranging from 30 or younger up to 70 or older, and each group contained at least three individuals. In the solid tumor group, the paired samples taken before and after chemotherapy came from brain tumor (glioblastoma) patients given temozolomide-based therapy. Some 9 million TCR reads were contained in the full dataset. To examine immunoaging and T cell reconstitution after chemotherapy, the study profiled TCR beta repertoires in peripheral blood from healthy donors and cancer patients. The cohort comprised about 210 cancer patients, 94 with hematological and fewer than 140 with solid cancers, plus 95 healthy donors as a reference group. Broader findings and caveats from the paper: Declining TCR diversity with age in healthy donors was mainly explained by loss of richness; in cancer patients, loss of evenness also contributed. Median generation probability increased over the chemotherapy interval in both cancer cohorts, suggesting repertoire reconstitution through rebound thymic output. It was noted by the authors that conclusions about immunological memory after chemotherapy cannot be drawn from the repertoire data. Significantly lower blood TCR diversity and higher clonality were observed in untreated patients with hematological or solid cancers than in age-matched healthy donors.

On this clonotype: Its antigen is currently not known. Per-base qualities were not stored, and no clone one base away is much larger.

Taken from cysteine to phenylalanine, the CDR3 has 15 residues. The entry retains the CDR3 DNA only, 45 bases that are in frame from base 1. The junction shows trimming of 5 bases on V and 6 bases on J, and the gene matches do not reach 10 bases of it. As encoded in the germline V gene (reference sequence), CDR1 is PRHDT while CDR2 is FYEKMQ. Instead of sorted cells or RNA, genomic DNA extracted from peripheral blood served as the source for amplifying TCR beta rearrangements. Multiplex touch-down PCR with a mixed TRB-A/B primer pool was used to amplify rearranged TRB sequences covering the V, D and J segments. Illumina adapters and sample indices were attached to the amplicons through two consecutive PCR reactions run with Phusion HS II polymerase. After gel purification with the NucleoSpin Gel and PCR Clean-up kit, the amplicons were checked using Qubit and an Agilent 2100 Bioanalyzer. The libraries were sequenced on an Illumina MiSeq with 600-cycle, single-indexed, paired-end runs. As for how the authors treated the data: TRB sequences were processed with MiXCR versions 2.12 and 3.0.5. A clone was defined as each unique CDR3 nucleotide sequence, and only productive sequences supported by at least two reads were kept. The repertoire metrics were Shannon diversity, evenness, clonality (defined as one minus evenness), and alpha-parameterized diversity profiles covering alpha 0 to 5. The IGoR algorithm was used to calculate generation probabilities for clones in the paired samples taken before and after chemotherapy. Through fastp at Q25 and MiXCR, TCRdb rebuilt clones from the public reads, retaining in-frame beta chains. Each entry is one CDR3 protein sequence, shown with its most common DNA and genes. These V and J calls originate from TCRdb's pipeline instead of the authors' own analysis. This sample gives about 2,000 distinct CDR3 sequences in total; 30% to 45% of them show up just once. Of the sample, about 25% falls within the top ten clones.

The sequencing sample was made of blood. This receptor chain uses TRBV13 and TRBJ2-7; the central 10 bases match TRBD1. The sequence came from a human donor with a solid tumor. In nucleotides, the sequence is TGTGCCAGCAGCGCTCTCCGGGACAGGGGATCCGAGCAGTACTTC. It is translated as CASSALRDRGSEQYF.